This T cell receptor (beta chain) was sequenced for a study of blood T cell repertoires in COVID-19. Background on the study: From T cells, B-cell-depleted T cells, or PBMCs came the material, which was cDNA or gDNA.

The CDR3 extends over 15 amino acids. Trimming pared 3 bases from V and 7 bases from J, leaving 18 bases between. Germline V gives CDR1 MGHDK, CDR2 SYGVNS. The authors' processing: Amplified reference gene primers provided the basis for estimating nucleated cell counts. Profiled with immunoSEQ multiplex PCR; TCRdb holds only in-frame clones, not every one. V and J calls and clone size are as listed in that table; D and trimming were resolved from the DNA. The sample lists roughly 330,000 clones; around 83% were seen once. The source material was peripheral blood. J is TRBJ1-1 and V is TRBV25-1; D is perhaps TRBD1 (5 bases). The TCR was taken from a woman aged 50 to 60 with acute or convalescent COVID-19. In DNA form, the CDR3 reads TGTGCCAGCAGTGACCTCCATGTAGGGGCGCATGAAGCTTTCTTT. Protein product: CASSDLHVGAHEAFF.